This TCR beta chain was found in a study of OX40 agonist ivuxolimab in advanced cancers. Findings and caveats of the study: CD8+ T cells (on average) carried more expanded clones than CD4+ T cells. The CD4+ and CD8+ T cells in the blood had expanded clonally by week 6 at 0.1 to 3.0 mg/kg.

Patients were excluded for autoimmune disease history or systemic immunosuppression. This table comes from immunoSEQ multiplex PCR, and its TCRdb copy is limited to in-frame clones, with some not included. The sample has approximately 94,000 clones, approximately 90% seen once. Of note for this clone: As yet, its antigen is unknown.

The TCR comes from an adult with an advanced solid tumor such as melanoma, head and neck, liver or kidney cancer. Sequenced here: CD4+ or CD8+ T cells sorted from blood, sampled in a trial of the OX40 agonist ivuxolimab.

The CDR3 DNA reads TGTGCCACCCAGGAAATTCGCAATCAGCCCCAGCATTTT. Residues: CATQEIRNQPQHF. The rearrangement links TRBV19 to TRBJ1-5; no reliable D call. The CDR3 totals 13 residues. V was pared by 10 bases and J by 2 bases, with 12 bases between. CDR1 and CDR2 (germline): LNHDA, SQIVND (reference sequence). The complete variable domain, with remaining parts taken from reference TRBV19 and TRBJ1-5, reads DGGITQSPKYLFRKEGQNVTLSCEQNLNHDAMYWYRQDPGQGLRLIYYSQIVNDFQKGDIAEGYSVSREKKESFPLTVTSAQKNPTAFYLCATQEIRNQPQHFGDGTRLSIL.